This TCR beta chain was recorded in a study of blood T cell repertoires in COVID-19. On the study more broadly: The study drew acute and convalescent COVID-19 samples from the United States, Italy and Spain.

The Seattle patients joined while their infection was active and were tracked longitudinally afterward. Original analysis: Amplified reference gene primers provided the basis for estimating nucleated cell counts. Sequencing was performed with immunoSEQ multiplex PCR; in TCRdb, only in-frame clones are kept and a portion is missing. V, J and clone size derive from that table, while D and trimming were established from the DNA sequence. The table records 450,000 or so clones, roughly 90% of them present only once. V lost 3 bases, J lost 8 bases, and 19 bases lay in between. The length of the CDR3 is 16 residues. Per the germline V gene, CDR1 is SEHNR and CDR2 is FQNEAQ (reference sequence).

Source material: peripheral blood. The V and J genes are TRBV7-9 and TRBJ1-4; the D gene is possibly TRBD1 (6 bases). This clonotype originated in a man between 18 and 35 years old with COVID-19, enrolled during active disease. The CDR3 loop is CASSFVLGWDKEKLFF. The CDR3 nucleotides are TGTGCCAGCAGCTTCGTCTTAGGGTGGGACAAGGAAAAACTGTTTTTT.